This T cell receptor (beta chain) was sequenced in a study of OX40 agonist ivuxolimab in advanced cancers. Study-wide context: Prior checkpoint blockade (anti-PD-1, anti-PD-L1 or anti-CTLA-4) was permitted; approximately 44% had it.

Measured with immunoSEQ multiplex PCR; TCRdb has only the in-frame clones, and not every one. The table records 20,000 or so clones, 90% of them present only once. The CDR3 runs 13 residues. The V and J ends lost 9 bases and 3 bases respectively, with 15 bases between them. Per germline, CDR1 MDHEN and CDR2 SYDVKM. Findings and limits, study-wide: The study observed clonal expansion of CD4+ and CD8+ blood T cells by week 6 at 0.1 to 3.0 mg/kg.

This clone appeared a few times. Its antigen is unidentified. The material was CD4+ or CD8+ T cells sorted from blood, obtained in a trial of the OX40 agonist ivuxolimab. The J gene is TRBJ2-7, the V gene TRBV28; D is perhaps TRBD2 (6 bases). This clonotype originated in an adult with an advanced solid tumor such as melanoma, head and neck, liver or kidney cancer. The CDR3 sequence: CASRTAGHYEQYF. The DNA of the CDR3 is TGTGCCAGTAGGACCGCGGGGCACTACGAGCAGTACTTC.